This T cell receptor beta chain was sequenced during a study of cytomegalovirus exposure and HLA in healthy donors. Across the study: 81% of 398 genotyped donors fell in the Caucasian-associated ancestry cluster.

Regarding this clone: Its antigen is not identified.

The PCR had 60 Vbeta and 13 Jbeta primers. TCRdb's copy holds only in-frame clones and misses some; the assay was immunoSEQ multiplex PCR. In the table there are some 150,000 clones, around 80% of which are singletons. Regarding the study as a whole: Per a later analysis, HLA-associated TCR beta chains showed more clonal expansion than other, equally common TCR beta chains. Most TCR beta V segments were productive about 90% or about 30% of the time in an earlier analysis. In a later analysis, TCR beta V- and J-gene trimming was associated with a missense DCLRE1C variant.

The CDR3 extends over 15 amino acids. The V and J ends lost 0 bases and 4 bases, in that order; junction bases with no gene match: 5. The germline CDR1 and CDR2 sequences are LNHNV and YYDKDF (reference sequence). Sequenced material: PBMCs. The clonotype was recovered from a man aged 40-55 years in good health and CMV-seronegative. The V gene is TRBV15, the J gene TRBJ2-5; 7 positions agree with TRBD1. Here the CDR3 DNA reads TGTGCCACCAGCAGAGAGAGGGGGCTAGGAGAGACCCAGTACTTC. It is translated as CATSRERGLGETQYF.